Included here is one TCR beta chain sequence, with context. Method: immunoSEQ multiplex PCR; TCRdb's copy keeps in-frame clones and lacks some. The table records under 150,000 clones, about 63% of them present only once. The record originates from a study of shared clonotypes between healthy human individuals. V was trimmed by 4 bases and J by 5 bases, leaving 12 bases between them. Germline V CDR1 and CDR2: SGHNT, YYREEE (reference sequence). The CDR3 extends over 13 amino acids. The rearrangement links TRBV5-4 to TRBJ2-5; no reliable D call. The sample comprised memory CD8+ T cells sorted from blood. Stated subset: CD45RO+ cells pooled with CCR7-negative TemRA cells. The receptor comes from a woman aged 30 to 39 in good health. In DNA, the CDR3 is TGTGCCAGCAGCCGAGAGGCCGTGGAGACCCAGTACTTC. As protein: CASSREAVETQYF.